This T cell receptor (beta chain) was sequenced for a study of graft-versus-host responses after intestinal transplantation. Assay used: immunoSEQ multiplex PCR; TCRdb lists only in-frame clones, some missing. Seen here are around 25,000 clones, 82% observed once, and the top ten hold 0.7%. Germline values: CDR1 MNHEY, CDR2 SMNVEV (reference sequence). V gave up 6 bases and J gave up 6 bases; unmatched junction bases: 4. The CDR3 covers 12 residues. A few counts support this clone. Its antigen is still unknown. Sample: unstimulated CD4+ T cells sorted from spleen or lymph node cells, taken before intestinal transplant. The sequence derives from a human donor who received an intestinal transplant. The J gene is TRBJ1-1, the V gene TRBV27; 7 bases match TRBD1. Here the CDR3 reads CASRGRGAEAFF. The CDR3 nucleotides read TGTGCCAGCAGGGGCAGGGGGGCTGAAGCTTTCTTT.